One and the same sample provided the 11 T cell receptor beta chains below, sequenced in a study of response to subunit inactivated influenza vaccine. Each CDR3 protein is one row after TCRdb ran MiXCR on the RT-PCR reads. The table shows about 570,000 distinct CDR3 sequences, with around 10% occurring only once. This sample also belongs to another study, concerning T cells expressing NK-cell markers. As reported in that work: UMI-tagged 5'RACE template switching yielded the TCR beta cDNA.

The sequencing used PBMCs from blood, collected on the day of vaccination. The receptors here all came from a man aged 45-65 years who received an inactivated influenza vaccine.

A few counts support this clonotype. The gene calls are TRBV2 and TRBJ2-2, with unresolved D. The germline gives CDR1 SNHLY, CDR2 FYNNEI. The ends were cut back, 8 bases at V and 4 bases at J, with 5 bases in the middle. This CDR3 has 11 amino acids. CDR3 bases: TGTGCCAGCTTGGGCACCGGGGAGCTGTTTTTT. It yields the protein CASLGTGELFF.

This clonotype has more than one count but fewer than ten. The chain joins TRBV29-1 to TRBJ1-1, with D maybe TRBD1 (6 bases). The germline V gene encodes CDR1 SQVTM and CDR2 ANQGSEA. The ends were cut back, 7 bases at V and 0 bases at J, with 12 bases in the middle. The CDR3 runs 13 residues. In nucleotides, the CDR3 is TGCAGCGCCCACAGGGTTATGAACACTGAAGCTTTCTTT. Translated, it gives CSAHRVMNTEAFF.

This clonotype was seen more than once but under ten times. V usage is TRBV9 and J usage is TRBJ2-2, with D perhaps TRBD2 (5 bases). The V and J ends lost 4 bases and 1 base respectively, with 11 bases between them. This CDR3 comprises 15 residues. From germline, CDR1 is SGDLS and CDR2 YYNGEE. In DNA, the CDR3 is TGTGCCAGCAGCAATACTAGACAGAACACCGGGGAGCTGTTTTTT. Its translation: CASSNTRQNTGELFF.

The chain couples TRBV7-9 to TRBJ2-7; tentatively, D is TRBD1 (5 bases). This CDR3 contains 13 residues. Germline V gene data show CDR1 as SEHNR and CDR2 as FQNEAQ (reference sequence). V lost 3 bases, J lost 3 bases, and 9 bases lay in between. The CDR3 coding sequence is TGTGCCAGCAGCTTTAAGGGGTACTACGAGCAGTACTTC. Translating gives CASSFKGYYEQYF.

The chain joins TRBV3-1 to TRBJ2-5, with D perhaps TRBD2 (6 bases). Germline CDR1 and CDR2: LGHDT and YNNKEL (reference sequence). V gave up 2 bases and J gave up 1 base, with 17 bases separating them. The CDR3 is 17 amino acids. For the CDR3, the DNA is TGTGCCAGCAGCCAAATTGTGGGGCGGGACCTCCAAGAGACCCAGTACTTC. Encoded protein: CASSQIVGRDLQETQYF.

The sample holds a few counts of this clonotype. The chain carries TRBV7-2 and TRBJ1-6; D not certain. Trimming stripped 3 bases from V and 6 bases from J, with 9 bases between. This CDR3 comprises 14 residues. Germline CDR1 is SGHTA and CDR2 is FQGNSA. CDR3 amino acids: CASSFNGGNSPLHF. For the CDR3, the DNA is TGTGCCAGCAGCTTTAACGGCGGTAATTCACCCCTCCACTTT.

This clonotype has a handful of counts. The J gene is TRBJ2-7, the V gene TRBV4-3; D gene uncertain. Germline lookup yields CDR1 LGHNA and CDR2 YSLEER. The germline V and J ends were trimmed by 2 bases and 4 bases, with 15 bases remaining between them. The CDR3 runs to 15 residues. The CDR3, as DNA: TGCGCCAGCAGCCAACGGCAGGCGTTGTTATACGAGCAGTACTTC. It specifies CASSQRQALLYEQYF.

The gene calls are TRBV12-3 or TRBV12-4 and TRBJ2-2, with D possibly called TRBD1 or TRBD2 (5 bases each). Trimming cost V 8 bases and J 5 bases, with 12 bases left between them. CDR3 length: 13 amino acids. The CDR3 sequence is CASQGRGTGELFF. The CDR3 nucleotides read TGTGCCAGCCAGGGTAGAGGGACCGGGGAGCTGTTTTTT.

This clonotype has more than one count but fewer than ten. V is TRBV7-6 and J is TRBJ2-7; no reliable D call. CDR1 is SGHVS and CDR2 is FNYEAQ in the germline V gene. The CDR3 loop spans 16 amino acids. Trimming pared 1 base from V and 3 bases from J, leaving 16 bases between. The CDR3 region is CASSLEGRAALYEQYF. The CDR3, as DNA: TGTGCCAGCAGCTTAGAGGGTCGGGCAGCACTCTACGAGCAGTACTTC.

The rearrangement links TRBV5-1 to TRBJ2-7, with 7 nucleotides matching TRBD1. Germline loops: CDR1 SGHRS, CDR2 YFSETQ. The CDR3 extends over 14 amino acids. V shed 2 bases, J shed 4 bases, and the junction held 6 bases outside the gene matches. The CDR3 loop is CASSLTGVEYEQYF. CDR3 nucleotides: TGCGCCAGCAGCTTAACAGGGGTGGAGTACGAGCAGTACTTC.

This clonotype was detected only a few times. The chain recombines TRBV6-9 with TRBJ2-7; D remains ambiguous. Trimming shortened V by 11 bases and J by 3 bases, and 11 bases separated the two germline ends. The CDR3 length is 11 residues. Germline V gene data show CDR1 as MNHGY and CDR2 as SVAAGI. The chain's CDR3 is CAGRQVYEQYF. DNA of the CDR3: TGTGCCGGTCGACAAGTCTACGAGCAGTACTTC.